This is a list of T cell receptor beta chains from one sample in a study of cytomegalovirus exposure and HLA in healthy donors. Profiled with immunoSEQ multiplex PCR; TCRdb holds only in-frame clones, not every one. The table records around 140,000 clones, roughly four fifths of them present only once. The sequenced sample was PBMCs. Source of these receptors: a male donor in good health and CMV-seronegative. The CDR3 runs from the conserved cysteine through the conserved F or W. Each record gives: V gene, J gene, D gene, CDR3 length, clone size, CDR3 DNA, CDR3 protein. The D gene is left open where the match is weak. The size entry is marked missing in some rows and otherwise reads once, few, many or a size class.

v_gene: TRBV5-1
j_gene: TRBJ2-2
d_gene: TRBD1
len: 14
abundance: .
CDR3nt: TGCGCCAGCAGCTTTGACGGACAGGGCGGGGAGCTGTTTTTT
CDR3aa: CASSFDGQGGELFF

v_gene: TRBV6-5
j_gene: TRBJ2-7
d_gene: TRBD2
len: 14
abundance: .
CDR3nt: TGTGCCAGCAGTTACTCGACTAGCGCCTACGAGCAGTACTTC
CDR3aa: CASSYSTSAYEQYF

v_gene: TRBV10-3
j_gene: TRBJ2-5
d_gene: TRBD1
len: 14
abundance: .
CDR3nt: TGTGCCATCAGTGGGGGACAGGATGAAGAGACCCAGTACTTC
CDR3aa: CAISGGQDEETQYF

v_gene: TRBV25-1
j_gene: TRBJ2-7
d_gene: TRBD1
len: 13
abundance: .
CDR3nt: TGTGCCAGCACCCGACAGGGGGCCTACGAGCAGTACTTC
CDR3aa: CASTRQGAYEQYF

v_gene: TRBV7-9
j_gene: TRBJ2-1
d_gene: .
len: 15
abundance: once
CDR3nt: TGTGCCAGCAGCTTAGAGTTAGGGGCATACAATGAGCAGTTCTTC
CDR3aa: CASSLELGAYNEQFF

v_gene: TRBV29-1
j_gene: TRBJ2-3
d_gene: .
len: 15
abundance: .
CDR3nt: TGCAGCGGGTCGAGAGGAGACTCTGGCACAGATACGCAGTATTTT
CDR3aa: CSGSRGDSGTDTQYF

v_gene: TRBV5-6
j_gene: TRBJ1-2
d_gene: .
len: 15
abundance: .
CDR3nt: TGTGCCAGCAGCTTGGCGGGGGGAGAATCGTATGGCTACACCTTC
CDR3aa: CASSLAGGESYGYTF

v_gene: TRBV28
j_gene: TRBJ1-2
d_gene: .
len: 12
abundance: .
CDR3nt: TGTGCCAGTTTGGAGACAGGTTTTGGCTACACCTTC
CDR3aa: CASLETGFGYTF

v_gene: TRBV19
j_gene: TRBJ1-2
d_gene: TRBD1
len: 14
abundance: .
CDR3nt: TGTGCCAGTACCGCCCGACAGGGCCTCTATAACTACACCTTC
CDR3aa: CASTARQGLYNYTF

v_gene: TRBV23-1
j_gene: TRBJ1-5
d_gene: .
len: 13
abundance: .
CDR3nt: TGCGCCAGCAGTCGTGAAGGGGGTCAGCCCCAGCATTTT
CDR3aa: CASSREGGQPQHF

v_gene: TRBV27
j_gene: TRBJ1-4
d_gene: .
len: 15
abundance: .
CDR3nt: TGTGCCAGCAGTTTATCCCCCTCGGTTGGTGAAAAACTGTTTTTT
CDR3aa: CASSLSPSVGEKLFF

v_gene: TRBV5-4
j_gene: TRBJ1-2
d_gene: .
len: 13
abundance: .
CDR3nt: TGTGCCAGCAGCTTGGGGCCGGGGGAGGGCTACACCTTC
CDR3aa: CASSLGPGEGYTF

v_gene: TRBV7-9
j_gene: TRBJ2-5
d_gene: .
len: 13
abundance: .
CDR3nt: TGTGCCAGCAGCTTGCGGATCCGGGGGACCCAGTACTTC
CDR3aa: CASSLRIRGTQYF

v_gene: TRBV29-1
j_gene: TRBJ2-3
d_gene: .
len: 13
abundance: .
CDR3nt: TGCAGCGTTCTAATAACTAGCACAGATACGCAGTATTTT
CDR3aa: CSVLITSTDTQYF

v_gene: TRBV30
j_gene: TRBJ1-5
d_gene: .
len: 14
abundance: .
CDR3nt: TGTGCCTGGAGTGTTTTGCCAGGTCAGCAGCCCCAGCATTTT
CDR3aa: CAWSVLPGQQPQHF